The 12 T cell receptor beta chains below come from one sample, sequenced in a study of T cells in Graves' hyperthyroidism and ophthalmopathy. Regions amplified from RNA transcripts were the TCR beta CDR3 regions. The TCR CDR3 first-round RT-PCR relied on the HTBI primer set. TCRdb reprocessed the multiplex PCR reads with MiXCR, giving one entry per CDR3 protein. The profile covers fewer than 350,000 distinct CDR3 sequences, with around 19% appearing a single time and roughly 39% taken by the ten largest. Source material: blood. These TCRs come from a man between 50 and 59 years old with Graves' ophthalmopathy.

This chain joins TRBV9 and TRBJ1-1, with unresolved D. The CDR3 extends over 15 amino acids. From germline, CDR1 is SGDLS and CDR2 YYNGEE. Trimming cost V 0 bases and J 3 bases, with 12 bases left between them. CDR3 region: CASSVVGSVHTEAFF. The DNA for the CDR3 is TGTGCCAGCAGCGTAGTCGGTAGCGTACACACTGAAGCTTTCTTT.

This clonotype was counted at least ten times. The chain couples TRBV12-5 to TRBJ2-7; 8 bases are shared with TRBD1. Per the germline V gene, CDR1 is LGHNT and CDR2 is FRNRAP. The CDR3 runs 16 residues. J lost 0 bases, V lost 6 bases, and 10 bases had no gene match. In DNA form, the CDR3 reads TGTGCTAGTGGACCCTCAACCGGGACAGGCTCCTACGAGCAGTACTTC. Translated: CASGPSTGTGSYEQYF.

A few counts support this clonotype. The chain joins TRBV6-5 to TRBJ1-1, with D unresolved. The CDR3 is 13 amino acids. Deletions cut 0 bases from V and 7 bases from J, with 9 bases between. Looked up from germline, CDR1 is MNHEY and CDR2 is SVGAGI. CDR3 sequence: CASSYSWRDEAFF. The DNA of the CDR3 is TGTGCCAGCAGTTACTCGTGGCGGGATGAAGCTTTCTTT.

The V call is TRBV7-3, the J call TRBJ2-1; tentative D call: TRBD2 (5 bases). CDR1 and CDR2 (germline): SGHTA, FQGTGA. V was trimmed by 3 bases and J by 2 bases, leaving 11 bases between them. The CDR3 is made up of 15 amino acids. Here the CDR3 DNA reads TGTGCCAGCAGCTTGGCGGGCACGACCTACAATGAGCAGTTCTTC. Encoded protein: CASSLAGTTYNEQFF. The variable domain in full, with the rest retrieved from reference TRBV7-3 and TRBJ2-1, is GAGVSQTPSNKVTEKGKYVELRCDPISGHTALYWYRQSLGQGPEFLIYFQGTGAADDSGLPNDRFFAVRPEGSVSTLKIQRTERGDSAVYLCASSLAGTTYNEQFFGPGTRLTVL.

Only a few counts were recorded for this clonotype. The chain joins TRBV14 to TRBJ2-4; 12 nucleotides agree with TRBD2. This CDR3 region has 19 residues. Germline V gene data show CDR1 as SGHDN and CDR2 as FVKESK. V lost 1 base and J lost 5; bases outside the gene matches: 12. The CDR3 is CASSQARHQTSGSQNIQYF. The CDR3 nucleotides are TGTGCCAGCAGCCAAGCCCGGCACCAGACTAGCGGGAGCCAAAACATTCAGTACTTC.

This clonotype occurred a few times. The CDR3 sequence is CASSADRGRETQYF. CDR3 nucleotides: TGTGCCAGCAGTGCGGACAGGGGTAGAGAGACCCAGTACTTC. V usage is TRBV28 and J usage is TRBJ2-5, with 9 bases lining up with TRBD1. The germline V gene has CDR1 MDHEN and CDR2 SYDVKM. With V trimmed by 5 bases and J by 4 bases, 5 bases remained unmatched. The CDR3 extends over 14 amino acids. Complete variable domain (other parts from reference TRBV28 and TRBJ2-5): DVKVTQSSRYLVKRTGEKVFLECVQDMDHENMFWYRQDPGLGLRLIYFSYDVKMKEKGDIPEGYSVSREKKERFSLILESASTNQTSMYLCASSADRGRETQYFGPGTRLLVL.

The chain links TRBV4-2 to TRBJ2-3; D perhaps matches TRBD2 (5 bases). V dropped 2 bases and J dropped 7 bases, with 10 bases sitting between them. The germline V gene has CDR1 LGHNA and CDR2 YNFKEQ. The CDR3 spans 13 residues. In nucleotides, the CDR3 is TGTGCCAGCAGCCAAACTAGGATGTATACGCAGTATTTT. It yields the protein CASSQTRMYTQYF.

This clonotype was observed a few times. This chain joins TRBV28 and TRBJ2-5; no reliable D call. With 6 bases removed from V and 3 bases from J, the gap between germline ends came to 11 bases. The CDR3 contains 13 residues. CDR1 is MDHEN, CDR2 SYDVKM, per germline. The CDR3 DNA reads TGTGCCAGCAGCCTACCTGATAAAGAGACCCAGTACTTC. Its translation is CASSLPDKETQYF.

V usage is TRBV5-6 and J usage is TRBJ2-7, with a weak D call TRBD1 (6 bases). The CDR3 loop spans 14 amino acids. The germline gives CDR1 SGHDT, CDR2 YYEEEE. V was clipped by 5 bases and J by 4 bases, with 16 bases between them. The CDR3 DNA follows: TGTGCCAGCAGATGGGGACAAGGGCCTTACGAGCAGTACTTC. Translated: CASRWGQGPYEQYF.

This clonotype was seen many times. This chain joins TRBV18 and TRBJ2-1, with 9 bases aligning to TRBD2. Germline CDR1 and CDR2: KGHSH and LQKENI. Trimming cost V 1 base and J 7 bases; bases outside gene matches: 8. The CDR3 extends over 16 amino acids. The DNA of the CDR3 is TGTGCCAGCTCACCACGGGGGAGCGGGAGGTGGAATGAGCAGTTCTTC. It translates to CASSPRGSGRWNEQFF. Based on the CDR3 plus reference TRBV18 and TRBJ2-1, the full variable domain is NAGVMQNPRHLVRRRGQEARLRCSPMKGHSHVYWYRQLPEEGLKFMVYLQKENIIDESGMPKERFSAEFPKEGPSILRIQQVVRGDSAAYFCASSPRGSGRWNEQFFGPGTRLTVL.

This clonotype has just a few counts. This chain connects TRBV28 to TRBJ2-5; TRBD2 is a possible D gene (6 bases). The CDR3 consists of 15 residues. Germline V CDR1 and CDR2: MDHEN, SYDVKM. V lost 0 bases and J 5 bases, leaving 13 bases between the germline ends. The CDR3 bases are TGTGCCAGCAGTTTATGGGGTGAGGGGAGGGAGACCCAGTACTTC. This sequence encodes CASSLWGEGRETQYF. Filled out from reference TRBV28 and TRBJ2-5, the complete variable domain reads DVKVTQSSRYLVKRTGEKVFLECVQDMDHENMFWYRQDPGLGLRLIYFSYDVKMKEKGDIPEGYSVSREKKERFSLILESASTNQTSMYLCASSLWGEGRETQYFGPGTRLLVL.

The rearrangement uses TRBV4-1 and TRBJ2-1; 10 positions match TRBD2. J lost 2 bases, V lost 5 bases, and 3 bases had no gene match. CDR3 length equals 15 residues. CDR1 is MGHRA, CDR2 YSYEKL, per germline. DNA for the CDR3: TGCGCCAGCAGCGCCAGCGGGAGGGCCTACAATGAGCAGTTCTTC. Amino acid sequence: CASSASGRAYNEQFF.